This T cell receptor beta chain was retrieved from a study of blood T cell repertoires in COVID-19. For the study at large: The United States, Italy and Spain supplied acute and convalescent COVID-19 samples. The cDNA or gDNA used as material had been derived from T cells, B-cell-depleted T cells, or PBMCs.

Sequencing used immunoSEQ multiplex PCR; TCRdb keeps in-frame clones, though not all of them. The profile shows roughly 250,000 clones, roughly 93% of them singletons. Trimming took 6 bases from V and 8 from J; bases not matched to a gene: 7. Germline values: CDR1 LNHDA, CDR2 SQIVND (reference sequence). There are 14 residues in the CDR3. Participants, about 18 to 90 years old, spanned fewer than 30 US areas. Cohort placement rested on clinical history that participants reported themselves. This chain joins TRBV19 and TRBJ1-4; 9 bases fit TRBD1. Sequencing was carried out using PBMCs or T cells enriched from blood (not recorded which). This TCR was recovered from a woman aged 40 to 50 with acute COVID-19. The CDR3 loop is CASSPDRGREKLFF. The CDR3, as DNA: TGTGCCAGTAGCCCGGACAGGGGACGGGAAAAACTGTTTTTT.